The 5 T cell receptor beta chains presented below share a single source sample, sequenced in a study of T and B cells in COVID-19 patients. From blood, about 250-550 ng of genomic DNA served as TRB template. BIOMED2 TRB-A/B primer pools were used in multiplex TRB PCR. TCRdb fed the multiplex PCR reads into MiXCR, producing one record per CDR3 protein. The table has 4,000 to 6,000 distinct CDR3 sequences, 20% to 25% seen once. The sequencing input was blood. These receptors originate from a human donor with active COVID-19.

This clonotype is classed as medium-sized. The chain couples TRBV30 to TRBJ2-7, with a possible D match to TRBD1 (5 bases). The CDR3 covers 13 residues. Looked up from germline, CDR1 is GTSNPN and CDR2 is SVGIG (reference sequence). Trimming left V 3 bases short and J 1 base short, with 10 bases between. CDR3 region: CAWRMTASYEQYF. The DNA of the CDR3 is TGTGCCTGGAGGATGACAGCTTCCTACGAGCAGTACTTC.

The chain has TRBV7-3 and TRBJ1-1; 7 bases agree with TRBD1. The length of the CDR3 is 13 residues. Unmatched junction bases numbered 6, after V lost 4 bases and J lost 7 bases. In germline, CDR1 is SGHTA, CDR2 FQGTGA. In nucleotides, the CDR3 is TGTGCCAGCAGCTCCTCCTACAGGGGTGAAGCTTTCTTT. It yields the protein CASSSSYRGEAFF.

V usage is TRBV20-1 and J usage is TRBJ2-5; 11 nucleotides align to TRBD2. This CDR3 is built from 15 residues. Germline values: CDR1 DFQATT, CDR2 SNEGSKA (reference sequence). V gave up 2 bases and J gave up 9 bases; unmatched junction bases: 11. The CDR3 DNA reads as TGCAGTGCTAGACCACTAGCGGGAGCCCCTGAAGCCCAGTACTTC. Protein: CSARPLAGAPEAQYF.

In this sample, this clonotype is medium-sized. The gene calls are TRBV27 and TRBJ2-2; no reliable D call. Germline V gene sequence: CDR1 MNHEY, CDR2 SMNVEV (reference sequence). The CDR3 runs 12 residues. The V end lost 3 bases, the J end lost 7 bases, and 6 bases lay between the germline ends. The CDR3 loop is CASSLLGGELFF. The CDR3 DNA sequence: TGTGCCAGCAGTTTGTTGGGCGGGGAGCTGTTTTTT.

For this clonotype: Without the conserved terminal phenylalanine or tryptophan, this CDR3 likely stems from a read error. The V and J genes are TRBV27 and TRBJ1-2; 8 bases are shared with TRBD1. J lost 6 bases, V lost 7 bases, and 13 bases had no gene match. Germline loops: CDR1 MNHEY, CDR2 SMNVEV (reference sequence). The CDR3 covers 15 residues. The CDR3 spells CASTLNPRTGHGYTL. Written as DNA, the CDR3 is TGTGCCAGCACTTTGAATCCGAGGACAGGGCATGGCTACACCTTA.